This T cell receptor beta chain was recorded in a study of technical replicates of blood from several donors. Assay: immunoSEQ multiplex PCR; the TCRdb copy retains only in-frame clones and omits some. Of more than 65,000 clones in the sample, around 96% were seen once. CDR3 length: 18 amino acids. Germline assignment: CDR1 MGHRA and CDR2 YSYEKL. Deletions cut 0 bases from V and 0 bases from J, with 17 bases between. The chain couples TRBV4-1 to TRBJ1-1; D is ambiguous. Input material: T cells isolated from PBMCs. This receptor was taken from a human donor in good health. The CDR3 sequence is CASSQEQVGTDMNTEAFF. CDR3 DNA sequence: TGCGCCAGCAGCCAAGAGCAAGTAGGTACAGACATGAACACTGAAGCTTTCTTT.